This T cell receptor (beta chain) was retrieved from a study of OX40 agonist ivuxolimab in advanced cancers. CDR1 and CDR2 from the germline V gene are SGHAT and FQNNGV. This CDR3 spans 14 amino acids. Trimming pared 5 bases from V and 5 bases from J, leaving 15 bases between. Profiled with immunoSEQ multiplex PCR; TCRdb holds only in-frame clones, not every one. The sample carries roughly 80,000 clones, over 75% recorded once. Comments on this clone: Its antigen is still unknown.

Study-wide results and caveats: Among T cells, CD8+ cells averaged more expanded clones than CD4+ cells.

The source material was CD4+ or CD8+ T cells sorted from blood, sampled in a trial of the OX40 agonist ivuxolimab. The receptor was isolated from an adult with an advanced solid tumor such as melanoma, head and neck, liver or kidney cancer. V gene TRBV11-2 combines with J gene TRBJ2-5; TRBD1 might be the D (6 bases). CDR3 bases: TGTGCCAGCAGCACTTGGACAGCTGGGGAGACCCAGTACTTC. Protein sequence: CASSTWTAGETQYF.